This TCR beta chain was found in a study of blood T cell repertoires in COVID-19. Study-wide context: Collection of acute and convalescent COVID-19 samples took place in the United States, Italy and Spain. From T cells, B-cell-depleted T cells, or PBMCs came the material, which was cDNA or gDNA.

CDR1 is SGHDT and CDR2 is YYEEEE in the germline V gene. V lost 4 bases, J lost 5 bases, and 7 bases lay in between. The CDR3 spans 12 residues. Participants, about 18 to 95 years old, spanned around 25 US areas. In the study's own analysis: Estimated nucleated cell counts came from reference gene primer amplification. Produced via immunoSEQ multiplex PCR; TCRdb's table is partial and in-frame only. V, J and clone size reflect that table, while D and trimming were determined from the DNA. The sample lists 300,000 to 400,000 clones, 88% occurring once. With respect to this clone: The same CDR3 also results from other DNA sequences found in this sample.

The chain carries TRBV5-6 and TRBJ1-5; D gene uncertain. The TCR was taken from a woman aged 25 to 39 with acute COVID-19. Specimen: PBMCs or T cells enriched from blood (not recorded which). The CDR3 here is CASSKGDQPQHF. Here the CDR3 DNA reads TGTGCCAGCAGCAAGGGAGATCAGCCCCAGCATTTT.